The clone carrying this TCR beta chain appeared a few times. Described treatment: oral pan-JAK inhibitor, 5-10 mg twice daily. The entry originates in a study of CD8+ T cells in alopecia areata. Study-wide context: Each of the treated patients was given oral tofacitinib, 5 to 10 mg twice daily, for moderate-to-severe alopecia areata. Severity of treated patients was scored by affected scalp percentage.

In each case, RNA was isolated and then reverse transcribed into cDNA as the sequencing template. Repertoires were generated with immunoSEQ multiplex PCR, while TCRdb's copy carries only in-frame clones and drops some. Here the sample spans a few hundred thousand clones, around two fifths being singletons. CDR1 MNHEY and CDR2 SMNVEV come from the germline V gene (reference sequence). Trimming took 2 bases from V and 7 from J; bases not matched to a gene: 3. The CDR3 is made up of 14 amino acids. The sequence derives from a human donor with alopecia areata. Sequenced here: CD4+ T cells sorted from blood, sampled between weeks 30 and 35, from a patient treated with tofacitinib. The chain combines TRBV27 with TRBJ1-4; 8 bases agree with TRBD1. DNA of the CDR3: TGTGCCAGCAGTTTACAGGGGGCTGTTGAAAAACTGTTTTTT. Translation: CASSLQGAVEKLFF.